This is a list of T cell receptor beta chains from one sample in a study of T cell responses to AZD1222 COVID-19 vaccine. Profiled with immunoSEQ multiplex PCR; TCRdb holds only in-frame clones, not every one. Among tens of thousands of clones, more than 75% were seen once, and the ten largest hold 9.5% to 13%. Sequencing was performed on peripheral blood, taken on day 0 of AZD1222 vaccination. Receptors originate from an adult in good health. Both conserved end residues are part of each CDR3. Fields, in order: J gene, V gene, D gene, clone size, CDR3 DNA, CDR3 protein. The D gene is left open where the match is weak. Clone size is not always given. Where it is, it says once, few, many or a class for expanded clones.

TRBJ2-1,TRBV2,.,few,TGTGCCAGCACGGTTGGTTTGAACAATGAGCAGTTCTTC,CASTVGLNNEQFF
TRBJ1-2,TRBV7-2,TRBD1,.,TGTGCCAGCAGCTTTTTGGGACAGAACTATGGCTACACCTTC,CASSFLGQNYGYTF
TRBJ1-5,TRBV6-5,.,.,TGTGCCAGCAGACTAGGACAGAATCAGCCCCAGCATTTT,CASRLGQNQPQHF
TRBJ2-7,TRBV27,.,.,TGTGCCAGCAGCCAATTGCGGTCCCACGAGCAGTACTTC,CASSQLRSHEQYF
TRBJ1-5,TRBV5-4,.,.,TGTGCCAGCAGCTTGAAGCGCGGTGGCAATCAGCCCCAGCATTTT,CASSLKRGGNQPQHF
TRBJ2-2,TRBV29-1,.,few,TGCAGCGTTGACGGGTCCTCTACCGGGGAGCTGTTTTTT,CSVDGSSTGELFF
TRBJ1-5,TRBV10-3,.,.,TGTGCCATCAGTGGGGATAGCAATCAGCCCCAGCATTTT,CAISGDSNQPQHF
TRBJ1-2,TRBV19,.,once,TGTGCCAGTAGTATTAACGGCAGCCCGCTCTATGGCTACACCTTC,CASSINGSPLYGYTF
TRBJ1-1,TRBV18,.,once,TGTGCCAGCTCACCCGGGTACAAGGATAACACTGAAGCTTTCTTT,CASSPGYKDNTEAFF
TRBJ1-4,TRBV12-5,.,few,TGTGCTAGTGGTGCGTCTGCTACTAATGAAAAACTGTTTTTT,CASGASATNEKLFF
TRBJ1-1,TRBV27,TRBD1,.,TGTGCCAGCTCACCGGGACAGTTGAACACTGAAGCTTTCTTT,CASSPGQLNTEAFF
TRBJ1-3,TRBV30,.,.,TGTGCCTGGAGTGCGGGGGGCGCTGGAAACACCATATATTTT,CAWSAGGAGNTIYF
TRBJ1-6,TRBV6-5,.,.,TGTGCCAGCAGAATCAGGGGCGATAATTCACCCCTCCACTTT,CASRIRGDNSPLHF
TRBJ1-2,TRBV19,.,few,TGTGCCAGTACCGCCGCCCAAGGTTATGGCTACACCTTC,CASTAAQGYGYTF
TRBJ2-3,TRBV7-2,TRBD2,.,TGTGCCAGCAGCTTAGCACTAGCGGGGGTAGATACGCAGTATTTT,CASSLALAGVDTQYF
TRBJ1-2,TRBV5-4,.,.,TGTGCCAGCAGCTTGAATAACTATGGCTACACCTTC,CASSLNNYGYTF
TRBJ2-5,TRBV6-2/TRBV6-3,TRBD2,.,TGTGCCAGCAGTTACTCTAGGAGGGAGGGAACGGAGACCCAGTACTTC,CASSYSRREGTETQYF
TRBJ1-1,TRBV11-2,.,.,TGTGCCAGCAGCTTCCAGGGATTGACTGAAGCTTTCTTT,CASSFQGLTEAFF
TRBJ2-5,TRBV29-1,.,few,TGCAGCGTTGTCCCCCCGGGTGCGCGGGAGACCCAGTACTTC,CSVVPPGARETQYF
TRBJ2-1,TRBV18,.,.,TGTGCCAGCTCACCACCGGTGGGAATTTCCTACAATGAGCAGTTCTTC,CASSPPVGISYNEQFF